Listed here is a single TCR beta chain. This sample was included in a study of patients and donors after allogeneic stem cell transplantation. Trimming took 1 base from V and 7 from J, leaving 10 bases between them. The CDR3 extends over 14 amino acids. Looked up from germline, CDR1 is MNHEY and CDR2 is SMNVEV (reference sequence). A single record per CDR3 protein comes from TCRdb applying MiXCR to the RT-PCR reads. The sample includes 190,000 or so distinct CDR3 sequences, approximately 41% of them seen just once. The genes are TRBV27 and TRBJ1-4, with D unclear. The TCR comes from a human donor who was either an allogeneic HSCT recipient or a stem cell or donor lymphocyte infusion donor (not recorded which). It is not recorded whose cells these are; they may come from a transplant donor. Sequencing was performed on blood, either unsorted or a sorted T cell fraction (not recorded which). Here the CDR3 reads CASSLFGAGEKLFF. CDR3 nucleotides: TGTGCCAGCAGTTTATTCGGCGCGGGTGAAAAACTGTTTTTT.